What follows are 30 T cell receptor beta chains derived from one specimen sequenced in a study of cytomegalovirus exposure and HLA in healthy donors. PCR primers comprised 60 Vbeta and 13 Jbeta primers. Sequencing used immunoSEQ multiplex PCR; TCRdb keeps in-frame clones, though not all of them. Here the sample spans around 200,000 clones, about 80% being singletons. The source material was PBMCs. The receptors were sampled from a woman aged 45 to 65 in good health and CMV-seropositive.

The chain carries TRBV4-2 and TRBJ2-3; 8 bases line up with TRBD2. CDR3 length: 17 amino acids. V shed 4 bases, J shed 0 bases, and the junction held 9 bases outside the gene matches. Germline V gene data show CDR1 as LGHNA and CDR2 as YNFKEQ. The CDR3 nucleotides are TGTGCCAGCAGCCTCATAGCGGGGAGATCTAGCACAGATACGCAGTATTTT. Translation: CASSLIAGRSSTDTQYF.

The chain recombines TRBV6-5 with TRBJ1-1, with D possibly being TRBD1 (6 bases). This CDR3 region has 14 residues. Germline CDR1 MNHEY, CDR2 SVGAGI. V was clipped by 8 bases and J by 2 bases, with 15 bases between them. CDR3: CASHRGGPNTEAFF. In DNA, the CDR3 is TGTGCCAGCCACCGTGGGGGCCCAAACACTGAAGCTTTCTTT.

The chain links TRBV28 to TRBJ2-5, with 13 positions matching TRBD2. The length of the CDR3 is 17 residues. Germline trimming cut 5 bases from V and 3 bases from J; bases unmatched to any gene: 9. Germline CDR1 is MDHEN and CDR2 is SYDVKM. The CDR3 coding sequence is TGTGCCAGCAGTCCCGGGACTAGCGGGGAGACAAAAGAGACCCAGTACTTC. Its translation: CASSPGTSGETKETQYF.

The chain employs TRBV4-3 and TRBJ1-2; 7 nucleotides line up with TRBD1. CDR1 and CDR2 (germline): LGHNA, YSLEER. The CDR3 loop spans 14 amino acids. The V and J ends lost 8 bases and 3 bases, in that order; junction bases with no gene match: 9. The CDR3 region is CASADTRGDYGYTF. CDR3 nucleotide sequence: TGCGCCAGCGCCGACACCAGGGGGGACTATGGCTACACCTTC.

The J gene is TRBJ2-5, the V gene TRBV11-2, with D perhaps TRBD2 (6 bases). Trimming removed 6 bases at V and 5 bases at J, with 13 bases between. Germline CDR1 and CDR2: SGHAT and FQNNGV. The CDR3 runs to 13 residues. The DNA of the CDR3 is TGTGCCAGCAGGATCACTAGCAGGGAGACCCAGTACTTC. Translating gives CASRITSRETQYF.

A word on this clone: The same CDR3 arises from other DNA sequences in this sample as well. This chain uses TRBV27 with TRBJ2-5; weak D call: TRBD2 (7 bases). The germline V gene encodes CDR1 MNHEY and CDR2 SMNVEV (reference sequence). Trimming removed 2 bases from V and 2 bases from J, with 12 bases in between. This CDR3 is built from 15 residues. Here the CDR3 DNA reads TGTGCCAGCAGTTTAGGGCGGGGGCTTCAAGAGACCCAGTACTTC. Translation: CASSLGRGLQETQYF.

This clone has a single count. The chain joins TRBV18 to TRBJ2-1, with 9 bases matching TRBD2. Per the germline V gene, CDR1 is KGHSH and CDR2 is LQKENI. The V and J ends lost 1 base and 6 bases, in that order; junction bases with no gene match: 7. The CDR3 totals 16 residues. The CDR3 DNA reads TGTGCCAGCTCACCACTATCGGCGGGGGGGAGCAATGAGCAGTTCTTC. It encodes CASSPLSAGGSNEQFF. Supplemented by reference TRBV18 and TRBJ2-1, the full variable domain reads NAGVMQNPRHLVRRRGQEARLRCSPMKGHSHVYWYRQLPEEGLKFMVYLQKENIIDESGMPKERFSAEFPKEGPSILRIQQVVRGDSAAYFCASSPLSAGGSNEQFFGPGTRLTVL.

The J gene is TRBJ1-6, the V gene TRBV5-6, with D uncertain. CDR1 SGHDT and CDR2 YYEEEE come from the germline V gene. Trimming left V 6 bases short and J 2 bases short, with 9 bases between. The CDR3 consists of 14 residues. The CDR3 DNA follows: TGTGCCAGCATCAGAGGGCCCTATAATTCACCCCTCCACTTT. It encodes CASIRGPYNSPLHF. The full variable domain, completed using reference TRBV5-6 and TRBJ1-6, is DAGVTQSPTHLIKTRGQQVTLRCSPKSGHDTVSWYQQALGQGPQFIFQYYEEEERQRGNFPDRFSGHQFPNYSSELNVNALLLGDSALYLCASIRGPYNSPLHFGNGTRLTVT.

The J gene is TRBJ1-1, the V gene TRBV6-6; TRBD1 might be the D (5 bases). The CDR3 consists of 13 residues. Deletions cut 2 bases from V and 3 bases from J, with 7 bases between. Looked up from germline, CDR1 is MNHNY and CDR2 is SVGAGI (reference sequence). Here the CDR3 DNA reads TGTGCCAGCAGTTACGGGGCAGACACTGAAGCTTTCTTT. Protein: CASSYGADTEAFF.

V usage is TRBV5-1 and J usage is TRBJ2-5, with D possibly matching TRBD2 (6 bases). The J call may be wrong; the DNA end is better matched by TRBJ2-7. Germline assignment: CDR1 SGHRS and CDR2 YFSETQ. This CDR3 is built from 16 residues. This chain's CDR3 is CASSLTRSAGSYEQYF. The CDR3 nucleotides are TGCGCCAGCAGCTTGACCAGATCCGCCGGGAGCTACGAGCAGTACTTC.

This clone appeared once. This rearrangement joins TRBV11-2 to TRBJ1-2, with 10 bases aligning to TRBD1. V trimming: 3 bases; J trimming: 3 bases; junction bases outside the gene matches: 10. The CDR3 runs 17 residues. Germline assignment: CDR1 SGHAT and CDR2 FQNNGV. CDR3 nucleotides: TGTGCCAGCAGCTTTGGGTACGGGACAGGGGCCGACTATGGCTACACCTTC. It is translated as CASSFGYGTGADYGYTF.

This clone has only a few counts. The chain has TRBV2 and TRBJ1-1, with 8 bases fitting TRBD1. After removal of 5 bases from V and 0 bases from J, the junction contained 8 bases not matched to a gene. Looked up from germline, CDR1 is SNHLY and CDR2 is FYNNEI. This CDR3 comprises 16 residues. CDR3 sequence (DNA): TGTGCCAGCAGTAAAGACAGGGGAAACATGAACACTGAAGCTTTCTTT. This sequence encodes CASSKDRGNMNTEAFF.

This chain links TRBV4-1 with TRBJ2-3; D remains ambiguous. With 1 base removed from V and 4 bases from J, the gap between germline ends came to 12 bases. This CDR3 has 15 residues. Germline CDR1 MGHRA, CDR2 YSYEKL. For the CDR3, the DNA is TGCGCCAGCAGCCAAGCCGAGGTAGCCCCAGATACGCAGTATTTT. It encodes CASSQAEVAPDTQYF.

V is TRBV5-6 and J is TRBJ1-2; D not resolved. Trimming removed 5 bases from V and 7 bases from J, with 21 bases in between. CDR1 is SGHDT and CDR2 is YYEEEE in the germline V gene. The CDR3 sequence is 15 residues long. CDR3 loop: CASRPERVELGGYTF. The CDR3 DNA reads TGTGCCAGCAGACCCGAGCGGGTTGAGTTGGGTGGCTACACCTTC. The full variable domain, rest sourced from reference TRBV5-6 and TRBJ1-2, is DAGVTQSPTHLIKTRGQQVTLRCSPKSGHDTVSWYQQALGQGPQFIFQYYEEEERQRGNFPDRFSGHQFPNYSSELNVNALLLGDSALYLCASRPERVELGGYTFGSGTRLTVV.

The V call is TRBV5-1, the J call TRBJ2-7, with D possibly TRBD1 on 5 matching bases. This CDR3 contains 14 residues. Germline CDR1 is SGHRS and CDR2 is YFSETQ. V shed 1 base and J shed 2 bases, with 10 bases lying between them. DNA for the CDR3: TGCGCCAGCAGCTTGTCGCAGGGTACCTACGAGCAGTACTTC. It encodes CASSLSQGTYEQYF.

This rearrangement joins TRBV5-1 to TRBJ2-3, with D maybe TRBD2 (5 bases). CDR3 length: 15 amino acids. The V gene's germline CDR1 is SGHRS and CDR2 YFSETQ. Trimming pared 0 bases from V and 6 bases from J, leaving 14 bases between. The CDR3 sequence: CASSLVGGRTDTQYF. The CDR3 nucleotides read TGCGCCAGCAGCTTGGTCGGCGGGCGAACTGATACGCAGTATTTT. The full variable domain, rest sourced from reference TRBV5-1 and TRBJ2-3, is KAGVTQTPRYLIKTRGQQVTLSCSPISGHRSVSWYQQTPGQGLQFLFEYFSETQRNKGNFPGRFSGRQFSNSRSEMNVSTLELGDSALYLCASSLVGGRTDTQYFGPGTRLTVL.

The V and J genes are TRBV6-5 and TRBJ2-7; D is perhaps TRBD1 (6 bases). This CDR3 contains 13 residues. Looked up from germline, CDR1 is MNHEY and CDR2 is SVGAGI. V lost 7 bases and J lost 2, with 12 bases in between. The CDR3 is CASTGTQTYEQYF. DNA of the CDR3: TGTGCCAGCACCGGGACACAGACCTACGAGCAGTACTTC.

The V gene is TRBV5-8, the J gene TRBJ2-3; 10 nucleotides line up with TRBD1. V shed 3 bases and J 3 bases; nucleotides not matched to a gene: 1. The CDR3 totals 14 residues. Germline CDR1 is SGHTS and CDR2 is YDEGEE. CDR3 residues: CASSWGQGTDTQYF. DNA for the CDR3: TGTGCCAGCAGCTGGGGACAGGGGACAGATACGCAGTATTTT. Full variable domain (outside the CDR3, taken from reference TRBV5-8 and TRBJ2-3): EAGVTQSPTHLIKTRGQQATLRCSPISGHTSVYWYQQALGLGLQFLLWYDEGEERNRGNFPPRFSGRQFPNYSSELNVNALELEDSALYLCASSWGQGTDTQYFGPGTRLTVL.

As regards this clone: A junction boundary mismatches the germline segment, possibly from a read error. The sample holds other DNA sequences that translate to the same CDR3. The genes are TRBV29-1 and TRBJ1-2; D is unclear. This CDR3 is 12 amino acids long. CDR1 and CDR2 (germline): SQVTM, ANQGSEA. CDR3 sequence reads: CSVEGLSYGYTF. The DNA for the CDR3 is TGCAGCGTAGAAGGGTTGAGCTATGGCTACACCTTC.

The rearrangement joins TRBV5-1 to TRBJ2-2, with D possibly matching TRBD1 (6 bases). This CDR3 region has 16 residues. Trimming took off 1 base at V and 7 bases at J, with 17 bases between the two ends. Germline assignment: CDR1 SGHRS and CDR2 YFSETQ. The CDR3, as DNA: TGCGCCAGCAGCTTGATAGGGGCAGGGGTCAACGGGGAGCTGTTTTTT. Translated: CASSLIGAGVNGELFF.

This clone was found a few times. The chain has TRBV19 and TRBJ2-5; the D gene is possibly TRBD2 (6 bases). Germline CDR1 reads LNHDA; CDR2 reads SQIVND (reference sequence). Between the trimmed V and J ends, which lost 4 bases and 0 bases, there was a span of 12 bases. The CDR3 consists of 15 residues. The CDR3: CASSTPEGNQETQYF. CDR3 sequence (DNA): TGTGCCAGTAGTACTCCGGAGGGCAACCAAGAGACCCAGTACTTC.

This chain connects TRBV5-1 to TRBJ2-5; D not certain. The germline CDR1 and CDR2 sequences are SGHRS and YFSETQ. V lost 4 bases, J lost 4 bases, and 14 bases lay in between. CDR3 length: 14 amino acids. CDR3 amino acids: CASSQARRSETQYF. The CDR3 coding sequence is TGCGCCAGCAGCCAGGCCAGAAGGTCAGAGACCCAGTACTTC. Full variable domain (outside the CDR3, taken from reference TRBV5-1 and TRBJ2-5): KAGVTQTPRYLIKTRGQQVTLSCSPISGHRSVSWYQQTPGQGLQFLFEYFSETQRNKGNFPGRFSGRQFSNSRSEMNVSTLELGDSALYLCASSQARRSETQYFGPGTRLLVL.

The CDR3 DNA reads TGTGCCAGCAGCCCAAGCGGCGACACCGGGGAGCTGTTTTTT. Its translation is CASSPSGDTGELFF. V gene TRBV7-9 combines with J gene TRBJ2-2; tentative D call: TRBD2 (5 bases). Trimming removed 5 bases from V and 3 bases from J, with 10 bases in between. CDR1 and CDR2 from the germline V gene are SEHNR and FQNEAQ (reference sequence). The CDR3 is 14 residues long.

V and J are TRBV28 and TRBJ2-1; possible D gene TRBD2, 5 bases. Germline-derived CDR1 and CDR2 are MDHEN and SYDVKM. V shed 6 bases and J shed 6 bases, with 18 bases lying between them. This CDR3 comprises 15 residues. The CDR3: CASRRPRGGTNEQFF. In nucleotides, the CDR3 is TGTGCCAGCAGGCGACCACGGGGTGGCACCAATGAGCAGTTCTTC.

The chain links TRBV5-1 to TRBJ2-1; TRBD2 matches 11 bases. Per germline, CDR1 SGHRS and CDR2 YFSETQ. This CDR3 is built from 17 residues. J was trimmed by 4 bases and V by 1 base; bases with no gene match: 7. The CDR3 DNA is TGCGCCAGCAGCTTGAATAGCGGGGGGGCAAGTTACAATGAGCAGTTCTTC. This sequence encodes CASSLNSGGASYNEQFF.

In its sample, this clone was seen once. The chain carries TRBV30 and TRBJ2-7; 7 nucleotides match TRBD1. Unmatched junction bases numbered 2, after V lost 0 bases and J lost 3 bases. This CDR3 is built from 13 residues. CDR1 and CDR2 from the germline V gene are GTSNPN and SVGIG (reference sequence). CDR3 region: CAWSVGDSYEQYF. In DNA form, the CDR3 reads TGTGCCTGGAGTGTTGGGGACAGCTACGAGCAGTACTTC.

This clone was seen a handful of times. The CDR3 nucleotides read TGTGCCAGCAGTGCGACTAGCGGGGGGTTCTACAATGAGCAGTTCTTC. As protein: CASSATSGGFYNEQFF. The V and J genes are TRBV9 and TRBJ2-1; 13 bases map to TRBD2. Germline V lookup: CDR1 SGDLS, CDR2 YYNGEE. Trimming cost V 5 bases and J 3 bases; bases outside gene matches: 5. The CDR3 runs to 16 residues.

This clone has at least ten counts. The chain joins TRBV7-3 to TRBJ1-2, with 7 bases matching TRBD1. The CDR3 is made up of 14 amino acids. With V trimmed by 5 bases and J by 2 bases, 5 bases remained unmatched. CDR1 is SGHTA, CDR2 FQGTGA, per germline. CDR3 nucleotide sequence: TGTGCCAGCAGCCCGGGACAGCCAAACTATGGCTACACCTTC. Protein product: CASSPGQPNYGYTF.

This clone was seen only a few times. The genes are TRBV6-1 and TRBJ2-3; D perhaps matches TRBD2 (6 bases). The germline V gene encodes CDR1 MNHNS and CDR2 SASEGT. The CDR3 is 11 amino acids. V lost 4 bases to trimming and J lost 8 bases, with 7 bases between them. The CDR3: CASSVGGTQYF. DNA for the CDR3: TGTGCCAGCAGTGTGGGGGGTACGCAGTATTTT.

This chain links TRBV30 with TRBJ1-6; a possible D gene is TRBD1 (6 bases). CDR3 length: 15 residues. Germline loops: CDR1 GTSNPN, CDR2 SVGIG (reference sequence). V shed 0 bases and J shed 7 bases, with 13 bases lying between them. The CDR3: CAWSVQGRENSPLHF. DNA for the CDR3: TGTGCCTGGAGTGTACAGGGCAGGGAGAATTCACCCCTCCACTTT.